The table lists the clone carrying this TCR beta chain with a few counts. Its antigen is undetermined. Germline CDR1 reads SNHLY; CDR2 reads FYNNEI. Trimming shortened V by 5 bases and J by 3 bases, and 8 bases separated the two germline ends. There are 13 residues in the CDR3. These data come from a study of T cells in localized non-small cell lung cancer. Study conclusions and caveats: In adjacent lung appeared a median 57 of the top 100 tumor clones. A higher density of T cells in blood coincided with extended overall survival. Measurement of T cell clonality placed uninvolved adjacent lung highest, above the level in tumor.

The table came from immunoSEQ multiplex PCR; TCRdb's copy has only in-frame clones and leaves some out. The sample yields 8,500 to 13,000 clones, 70% to 85% seen once. This clonotype was obtained from a male donor at least 60 years old with stage I lung adenocarcinoma. The rearrangement links TRBV2 to TRBJ1-5; D possibly corresponds to TRBD1 (5 bases). Sequencing used peripheral blood, obtained before any cancer treatment. CDR3 bases: TGTGCCAGCAGTCGACAGAACAATCAGCCCCAGCATTTT. Translating gives CASSRQNNQPQHF.